The clone carrying this T cell receptor (beta chain) was counted at least ten times. The antigen is unknown. It was from 2 million PBMCs stored at -80 C that the unsorted libraries were obtained. As for the cDNA, it was generated by 5'RACE with 10-nucleotide random UMIs. Every sequencing run produced over 170 million TCR-beta sequences, and the sequences from any one run covered 15-18 subjects. Via MiXCR, TCRdb re-called the 5' RACE reads, giving one row per CDR3 protein. The sample carries roughly 70,000 distinct CDR3 sequences, roughly 3.6% recorded once. The data were obtained in a study of neurological immune-mediated disorders. Study-wide points: Because no CDR3 amino acid sequences were shared across subjects by expanded clones, private repertoires were suggested in all groups.

V was pared by 2 bases and J by 5 bases, with 5 bases of the junction left unmatched. This CDR3 is 15 amino acids long. Germline CDR1 SGHRS, CDR2 YFSETQ. The chain joins TRBV5-1 to TRBJ2-7; TRBD1 matches 12 bases. This TCR derives from a man aged 25-45 years with multiple sclerosis. The sequencing input was PBMCs. The CDR3 here is CASSLGDRGLDEQYF. DNA for the CDR3: TGCGCCAGCAGCTTAGGGGACAGGGGGCTGGACGAGCAGTACTTC.